Following are 17 T cell receptor beta chains from one sample sequenced in a study of blood T cells in healthy people across ages. Primers used in a second PCR of about 6 to 11 cycles were a sample-barcoded 5' primer and a J-beta primer mix. TCRdb used MiXCR to reprocess the 5' RACE reads, holding one entry per CDR3 protein. The sample carries about 970,000 distinct CDR3 sequences, roughly 50% recorded once. Specimen: blood. Receptor source: a woman in her fifties or sixties in good health.

The chain couples TRBV12-3 or TRBV12-4 to TRBJ2-5; D may be TRBD1 or TRBD2 (5 bases each). V lost 5 bases, J lost 4 bases, and 11 bases lay in between. This CDR3 has 13 residues. CDR3 sequence: CASSVWGRETQYF. CDR3 DNA: TGTGCCAGCAGTGTGTGGGGGAGAGAGACCCAGTACTTC.

V is TRBV4-1 and J is TRBJ2-3, with 8 positions matching TRBD2. The CDR3 sequence is 19 residues long. Germline V gene data show CDR1 as MGHRA and CDR2 as YSYEKL. V lost 0 bases and J lost 0; bases outside the gene matches: 11. The CDR3 nucleotides read TGCGCCAGCAGCCAAGAGTGGGGCGAGTCTAGCGGGAGCACAGATACGCAGTATTTT. It is translated as CASSQEWGESSGSTDTQYF.

V is TRBV4-2 and J is TRBJ1-2, with TRBD1 matching 9 bases. Germline values: CDR1 LGHNA, CDR2 YNFKEQ. The CDR3 length is 17 residues. With V trimmed by 0 bases and J by 4 bases, 9 bases remained unmatched. For the CDR3, the DNA is TGTGCCAGCAGCCAAGAATGGGGACAGGGCCGATTCTATGGCTACACCTTC. It is translated as CASSQEWGQGRFYGYTF.

This rearrangement joins TRBV2 to TRBJ2-3, with 9 bases matching TRBD2. Germline lookup yields CDR1 SNHLY and CDR2 FYNNEI. The length of the CDR3 is 17 residues. V lost 2 bases, J lost 3 bases, and 9 bases stayed unmatched. The CDR3 reads CASSEIPGREGTDTQYF. As DNA, the CDR3 is TGTGCCAGCAGTGAAATCCCTGGGCGGGAGGGTACAGATACGCAGTATTTT.

This sequence joins TRBV12-3 or TRBV12-4 and TRBJ2-1, with a weak D call TRBD2 (5 bases). Trimming stripped 6 bases from V and 6 bases from J, with 21 bases between. The CDR3 has 16 amino acids. CDR3 DNA sequence: TGTGCCAGCAGCTCCAGCCTGAGCGGACTGGCCAATGAGCAGTTCTTC. This sequence encodes CASSSSLSGLANEQFF.

V is TRBV6-5 and J is TRBJ2-5; 10 bases agree with TRBD1. Germline V lookup: CDR1 MNHEY, CDR2 SVGAGI. The CDR3 contains 15 residues. J was trimmed by 5 bases and V by 6 bases; bases with no gene match: 9. The CDR3 protein is CASSLHRDRGETQYF. The CDR3 coding sequence is TGTGCCAGCAGCTTACACCGGGACAGGGGTGAGACCCAGTACTTC.

J is TRBJ2-5 and V is TRBV29-1; D might be TRBD2 (7 bases). V was trimmed by 8 bases and J by 11 bases, leaving 21 bases between them. The CDR3 extends over 12 amino acids. Looked up from germline, CDR1 is SQVTM and CDR2 is ANQGSEA. The CDR3: CSSGEGGLGQYF. DNA for the CDR3: TGCAGCTCTGGGGAGGGGGGTCTGGGGCAGTACTTC.

The chain joins TRBV7-2 to TRBJ1-1; no firm D call. The CDR3 consists of 14 residues. V was clipped by 8 bases and J by 1 base, with 14 bases between them. The V gene's germline CDR1 is SGHTA and CDR2 FQGNSA. The CDR3 coding sequence is TGTGCCAGCCTGCCAGGACGGACGAACACTGAAGCTTTCTTT. Its translation: CASLPGRTNTEAFF.

V and J are TRBV5-5 and TRBJ2-1, with D possibly TRBD1 on 7 matching bases. CDR3 size: 15 residues. Germline CDR1 and CDR2: SGHKS and YYEKEE (reference sequence). V was shortened by 0 bases and J by 7 bases, with 14 bases between the two germline ends. The CDR3 loop reads CASSLGRARGNEQFF. The CDR3 DNA follows: TGTGCCAGCAGCTTGGGGAGGGCCAGGGGGAATGAGCAGTTCTTC.

This clonotype was observed a handful of times. This chain links TRBV4-2 with TRBJ2-7; D not certain. Germline CDR1 is LGHNA and CDR2 is YNFKEQ. V lost 3 bases and J 6 bases, leaving 12 bases between the germline ends. The CDR3 consists of 13 residues. The CDR3 sequence: CASSHQDGSEQYF. CDR3 in DNA: TGTGCCAGCAGCCATCAGGATGGTAGCGAGCAGTACTTC.

V usage is TRBV12-3 or TRBV12-4 and J usage is TRBJ2-1; a weak D match, TRBD2 (5 bases). V lost 4 bases and J lost 5, with 15 bases in between. The CDR3 is made up of 15 amino acids. In DNA, the CDR3 is TGTGCCAGCAGTTCCAGACTAATCCTAGACAATGAGCAGTTCTTC. Amino acid sequence: CASSSRLILDNEQFF.

The V call is TRBV7-9, the J call TRBJ1-2; D ambiguous. Looked up from germline, CDR1 is SEHNR and CDR2 is FQNEAQ (reference sequence). CDR3 length: 14 amino acids. Trimming left V 8 bases short and J 0 bases short, with 13 bases between. CDR3 sequence: CASSGSVANYGYTF. As DNA, the CDR3 is TGTGCCAGCTCGGGGAGCGTTGCTAACTATGGCTACACCTTC.

The CDR3 DNA follows: TGTGCCAGCAGTCCCCGCAATAGCGGGAGCGTCCACGAGCAGTACTTC. Translating gives CASSPRNSGSVHEQYF. J is TRBJ2-7 and V is TRBV27; 9 nucleotides align to TRBD2. The CDR3 sequence is 16 residues long. The trim removed 5 bases at V and 5 bases at J, leaving 13 bases unmatched. CDR1 is MNHEY and CDR2 is SMNVEV in the germline V gene (reference sequence).

In nucleotides, the CDR3 is TGTGCCAGCTACTTAACAGCGATCGGGGAGCTGTTTTTT. Translation: CASYLTAIGELFF. The rearrangement links TRBV28 to TRBJ2-2; no firm D call. The V gene's germline CDR1 is MDHEN and CDR2 SYDVKM. The V gene lost 8 bases and the J gene lost 7 bases, with 14 bases spanning the gap. The CDR3 has 13 amino acids.

The V and J genes are TRBV6-1 and TRBJ1-2; 8 bases map to TRBD1. The CDR3 has 16 amino acids. CDR1 and CDR2 (germline): MNHNS, SASEGT. V lost 3 bases, J lost 4 bases, and 10 bases stayed unmatched. DNA for the CDR3: TGTGCCAGCAGTGACTCTGGACAGGGATCCCCCTATGGCTACACCTTC. Its protein product is CASSDSGQGSPYGYTF.

This clonotype has only a few counts. The chain is built from TRBV5-1 and TRBJ2-3, with 7 positions matching TRBD2. V gave up 5 bases and J gave up 4 bases; unmatched junction bases: 10. The CDR3 has 15 residues. Looked up from germline, CDR1 is SGHRS and CDR2 is YFSETQ. CDR3 coding DNA: TGCGCCAGCAGTAATGGCGGGAGTGTCGCAGATACGCAGTATTTT. It is translated as CASSNGGSVADTQYF. Supplemented by reference TRBV5-1 and TRBJ2-3, the full variable domain reads KAGVTQTPRYLIKTRGQQVTLSCSPISGHRSVSWYQQTPGQGLQFLFEYFSETQRNKGNFPGRFSGRQFSNSRSEMNVSTLELGDSALYLCASSNGGSVADTQYFGPGTRLTVL.

This clonotype was seen more than once but under ten times. The J gene is TRBJ2-5, the V gene TRBV4-1; D is possibly TRBD2 (6 bases). CDR3 size: 15 residues. Trimming took off 4 bases at V and 2 bases at J, with 14 bases between the two ends. The germline V gene has CDR1 MGHRA and CDR2 YSYEKL. The chain's CDR3 is CASSPAVAAQETQYF. DNA for the CDR3: TGCGCCAGCAGCCCAGCCGTAGCGGCGCAAGAGACCCAGTACTTC.